Following are 30 T cell receptor beta chains from one sample sequenced in a study of naive and memory T cell subsets. Both TRBC1 and TRBC2 were covered by a beta constant-region primer of two equimolar oligonucleotides. TCRdb reprocessed the UMI-ligation and nested PCR reads via MiXCR and lists one record per CDR3 protein. The table records some 87,000 distinct CDR3 sequences, approximately 6.5% of them present only once. The material sequenced was central memory CD4+ T cells from blood. The receptors come from a human donor in good health.

This clonotype was counted at least ten times. The chain recombines TRBV30 with TRBJ1-5, with unresolved D. V was shortened by 0 bases and J by 7 bases, with 10 bases between the two germline ends. Germline-derived CDR1 and CDR2 are GTSNPN and SVGIG (reference sequence). The CDR3 is 13 residues long. The CDR3 protein is CAWSVGIVQPQHF. The CDR3 nucleotides read TGTGCCTGGAGTGTAGGGATCGTCCAGCCCCAGCATTTT.

This clonotype was picked up many times. This chain uses TRBV12-3 or TRBV12-4 with TRBJ1-5; the match to TRBD1 covers 7 bases. Unmatched junction bases numbered 5, after V lost 3 bases and J lost 3 bases. The CDR3 is 15 residues long. The CDR3 nucleotides read TGTGCCAGCAGTTTTGACGGACAGGCCAATCAGCCCCAGCATTTT. This codes for CASSFDGQANQPQHF.

This clonotype was seen a handful of times. The chain is built from TRBV29-1 and TRBJ2-2; D might be TRBD1 or TRBD2, each matching 5 bases. The ends were cut back, 4 bases at V and 4 bases at J, with 13 bases in the middle. This CDR3 comprises 14 residues. CDR1 and CDR2 from the germline V gene are SQVTM and ANQGSEA. The CDR3 DNA follows: TGCAGCGTTGGCTCTGGGGACCGCACCGGGGAGCTGTTTTTT. It yields the protein CSVGSGDRTGELFF.

The rearrangement uses TRBV20-1 and TRBJ2-7; 8 bases are a match to TRBD1. CDR1 and CDR2 (germline): DFQATT, SNEGSKA (reference sequence). This CDR3 comprises 15 residues. Trimming at V came to 6 bases and at J to 5 bases, leaving 15 bases not matched to a gene. In DNA form, the CDR3 reads TGCAGTGCCATGGGACAGGCGGGCCGTAGGGACGAGCAGTACTTC. This translates into CSAMGQAGRRDEQYF.

This clonotype was found many times. This chain joins TRBV7-2 and TRBJ1-5; perhaps TRBD1 as D (5 bases). The V end lost 5 bases, the J end lost 4 bases, and 12 bases lay between the germline ends. The CDR3 is made up of 14 amino acids. Germline V CDR1 and CDR2: SGHTA, FQGNSA. The chain's CDR3 is CASSPTTGNQPQHF. In DNA form, the CDR3 reads TGTGCCAGCAGCCCCACTACAGGAAATCAGCCCCAGCATTTT.

This sequence joins TRBV5-6 and TRBJ1-4; 7 nucleotides agree with TRBD1. This CDR3 is built from 16 residues. The germline gives CDR1 SGHDT, CDR2 YYEEEE. V shed 2 bases and J 7 bases; nucleotides not matched to a gene: 11. The CDR3 reads CASSFYTGTATEKLFF. CDR3 DNA sequence: TGTGCCAGCAGCTTTTACACCGGGACAGCCACTGAAAAACTGTTTTTT.

The rearrangement joins TRBV6-2 or TRBV6-3 to TRBJ2-1; 8 bases are shared with TRBD2. Germline CDR1 and CDR2: MNHEY and SVGEGT. V was clipped by 6 bases and J by 7 bases; unmatched bases: 17. This CDR3 is 17 amino acids long. The CDR3 DNA sequence: TGTGCCAGCAGGACCTCGCCTTTACTAGCGGCCTTTAATGAGCAGTTCTTC. Translating it yields CASRTSPLLAAFNEQFF.

This clonotype was seen repeatedly, ten times or more. V and J are TRBV30 and TRBJ1-5; D is unresolved. CDR3 size: 14 residues. Germline lookup yields CDR1 GTSNPN and CDR2 SVGIG (reference sequence). The germline V and J ends were trimmed by 1 base and 3 bases, with 10 bases remaining between them. CDR3 sequence: CAWSEDGNNQPQHF. The DNA for the CDR3 is TGTGCCTGGAGTGAGGACGGCAACAATCAGCCCCAGCATTTT.

This clonotype was found a few times. V usage is TRBV7-9 and J usage is TRBJ2-3; 7 nucleotides line up with TRBD2. The CDR3 length is 15 residues. Germline CDR1 SEHNR, CDR2 FQNEAQ (reference sequence). Trimming cost V 3 bases and J 1 base; bases outside gene matches: 4. The DNA for the CDR3 is TGTGCCAGCAGCTTTCCGGGGGGACGCACAGATACGCAGTATTTT. This translates into CASSFPGGRTDTQYF.

The J gene is TRBJ2-3, the V gene TRBV12-3 or TRBV12-4; D unresolved. The V gene lost 7 bases and the J gene lost 4 bases, with 18 bases spanning the gap. The CDR3 totals 15 residues. As DNA, the CDR3 is TGTGCCAGCACCCTGGGTGCGGTGGGTCCAGATACGCAGTATTTT. Its translation is CASTLGAVGPDTQYF.

The V call is TRBV11-2, the J call TRBJ1-4, with TRBD1 as a possible D gene (5 bases). This CDR3 region has 17 residues. The germline V gene has CDR1 SGHAT and CDR2 FQNNGV. Trimming left V 4 bases short and J 0 bases short, with 15 bases between. CDR3 in DNA: TGTGCCAGCAGCTCCACCCGATCGACAGCAACTAATGAAAAACTGTTTTTT. Protein product: CASSSTRSTATNEKLFF. The variable domain in full, completed from reference TRBV11-2 and TRBJ1-4, reads EAGVAQSPRYKIIEKRQSVAFWCNPISGHATLYWYQQILGQGPKLLIQFQNNGVVDDSQLPKDRFSAERLKGVDSTLKIQPAKLEDSAVYLCASSSTRSTATNEKLFFGSGTQLSVL.

J is TRBJ1-2 and V is TRBV5-4; 9 bases are shared with TRBD1. There are 14 residues in the CDR3. Germline loops: CDR1 SGHNT, CDR2 YYREEE (reference sequence). The ends lost 2 bases at V and 5 bases at J; junction bases unmatched: 4. The CDR3 coding sequence is TGTGCCAGCAGCTTCGGACAGGGGAGGTATGGCTACACCTTC. Its translation: CASSFGQGRYGYTF. The full variable domain, rest sourced from reference TRBV5-4 and TRBJ1-2, is ETGVTQSPTHLIKTRGQQVTLRCSSQSGHNTVSWYQQALGQGPQFIFQYYREEENGRGNFPPRFSGLQFPNYSSELNVNALELDDSALYLCASSFGQGRYGYTFGSGTRLTVV.

This clonotype was counted many times. The rearrangement joins TRBV29-1 to TRBJ1-1, with 11 positions matching TRBD1. V dropped 7 bases and J dropped 4; count of bases not matched to a gene: 8. The CDR3 is made up of 14 amino acids. Germline V gene data show CDR1 as SQVTM and CDR2 as ANQGSEA. The CDR3 spells CSAGQGAKVTEAFF. The CDR3 nucleotides read TGCAGCGCCGGACAGGGGGCAAAGGTCACTGAAGCTTTCTTT.

This sequence joins TRBV6-1 and TRBJ1-1; D is undetermined. V lost 0 bases and J 5 bases, leaving 13 bases between the germline ends. The CDR3 loop spans 15 amino acids. The germline gives CDR1 MNHNS, CDR2 SASEGT. This chain's CDR3 is CASSEAAVFRTEAFF. CDR3 nucleotide sequence: TGTGCCAGCAGTGAAGCCGCCGTTTTTCGGACTGAAGCTTTCTTT.

This clonotype was counted at least ten times. The rearrangement uses TRBV3-1 and TRBJ1-5; D is undetermined. The length of the CDR3 is 15 residues. V was shortened by 3 bases and J by 1 base, with 10 bases between the two germline ends. In germline, CDR1 is LGHDT, CDR2 YNNKEL (reference sequence). The CDR3 region has the DNA TGTGCCAGCAGCCAGGGCAGTATCAGCAATCAGCCCCAGCATTTT. It encodes CASSQGSISNQPQHF.

The sample holds a few counts of this clonotype. The rearrangement uses TRBV4-2 and TRBJ1-5; unclear D gene. Germline V lookup: CDR1 LGHNA, CDR2 YNFKEQ. This CDR3 comprises 16 residues. Trimming removed 0 bases at V and 5 bases at J, with 14 bases between. CDR3 region: CASSQDLRPRDQPQHF. The CDR3 bases are TGTGCCAGCAGCCAAGATCTACGCCCGCGCGATCAGCCCCAGCATTTT.

This clonotype was detected a few times. CDR3 region: CASSPTYGTSDNTDTQYF. The CDR3, as DNA: TGTGCCAGCAGTCCAACGTATGGGACTAGCGACAACACGGATACGCAGTATTTT. This sequence joins TRBV12-3 or TRBV12-4 and TRBJ2-3, with 10 positions matching TRBD2. The J segment lost 6 bases and the V segment lost 5 bases, leaving 17 bases of the junction unmatched. The CDR3 length is 18 residues.

V and J are TRBV7-8 and TRBJ2-7; 8 positions match TRBD1. This CDR3 comprises 15 residues. Germline CDR1 reads SGHVS; CDR2 reads FQNEAQ. After removal of 5 bases from V and 6 bases from J, the junction contained 12 bases not matched to a gene. CDR3: CASSPPRTGIREQYF. CDR3 sequence (DNA): TGTGCCAGCAGCCCCCCCCGGACAGGGATTCGCGAGCAGTACTTC.

The table lists this clonotype with many counts. This rearrangement joins TRBV11-3 to TRBJ2-6; tentative D call: TRBD1 (5 bases). Trimming removed 4 bases from V and 5 bases from J, with 12 bases in between. From germline, CDR1 is SGHNT and CDR2 YENEEA. The CDR3 is made up of 15 amino acids. The DNA of the CDR3 is TGTGCCAGCAGCTCAGGGATTGGCCGGGCCAACGTCCTGACTTTC. This encodes CASSSGIGRANVLTF.

This clonotype showed up many times. The chain couples TRBV12-3 or TRBV12-4 to TRBJ1-3; TRBD1 agrees at 8 bases. Losses at the gene ends were 5 bases for V and 5 bases for J; bases not matched to a gene: 20. The CDR3 loop spans 19 amino acids. CDR3 nucleotide sequence: TGTGCCAGCAGTCCCCATACGTACGTAGGACAGGGCCAAAGAAACACCATATATTTT. Translating gives CASSPHTYVGQGQRNTIYF.

This clonotype was counted many times. The chain links TRBV5-1 to TRBJ2-7, with D possibly matching TRBD2 (6 bases). The CDR3 runs 12 residues. Trimming took off 3 bases at V and 5 bases at J, with 9 bases between the two ends. In germline, CDR1 is SGHRS, CDR2 YFSETQ. The CDR3 coding sequence is TGCGCCAGCAGCTCCACTAGCAACGAGCAGTACTTC. Translation gives CASSSTSNEQYF.

This clonotype was seen ten or more times. The chain is built from TRBV20-1 and TRBJ2-4, with unresolved D. CDR1 DFQATT and CDR2 SNEGSKA come from the germline V gene (reference sequence). V lost 8 bases and J lost 0, with 23 bases in between. CDR3 length: 17 amino acids. CDR3 nucleotide sequence: TGCAGTCCGAGACGGGCCAGAGCAAACCTAGCCAAAAACATTCAGTACTTC. This translates into CSPRRARANLAKNIQYF.

CDR3 residues: CAWSPRQGEQYF. CDR3 DNA: TGTGCCTGGAGTCCCAGACAGGGAGAGCAGTACTTC. This chain uses TRBV30 with TRBJ2-7; TRBD1 matches 7 bases. The CDR3 runs to 12 residues. Germline V lookup: CDR1 GTSNPN, CDR2 SVGIG (reference sequence). Losses at the gene ends were 2 bases for V and 7 bases for J; bases not matched to a gene: 5.

CDR3: CASSTAGVVGETQYF. The CDR3, as DNA: TGTGCCAGCAGTACAGCGGGAGTAGTAGGGGAGACCCAGTACTTC. The chain combines TRBV2 with TRBJ2-5, with 8 nucleotides matching TRBD2. Germline V gene data show CDR1 as SNHLY and CDR2 as FYNNEI. The V gene end was trimmed by 5 bases and the J gene end by 5 bases; junction bases not matched to a gene: 10. The CDR3 has 15 amino acids.

Ten or more counts support this clonotype. V and J are TRBV7-8 and TRBJ1-1, with D possibly being TRBD1 (6 bases). Per germline, CDR1 SGHVS and CDR2 FQNEAQ. Trimming removed 1 base at V and 8 bases at J, with 17 bases between. This CDR3 contains 15 residues. DNA of the CDR3: TGTGCCAGCAGCTTAGTTGGTGTTTTGGGGACAGAAGCTTTCTTT. Translated, it gives CASSLVGVLGTEAFF.

This clonotype was seen ten or more times. V and J are TRBV7-9 and TRBJ1-2, with 10 bases identical to TRBD1. The CDR3 contains 16 residues. The V and J ends lost 4 bases and 4 bases, in that order; junction bases with no gene match: 9. CDR1 is SEHNR and CDR2 is FQNEAQ in the germline V gene (reference sequence). The chain's CDR3 is CASSSPGQGSLYGYTF. The CDR3 DNA is TGTGCCAGCAGCTCGCCGGGACAGGGGAGTCTCTATGGCTACACCTTC.

The J gene is TRBJ1-2, the V gene TRBV18; a weak D match, TRBD1 (6 bases). Germline CDR1 is KGHSH and CDR2 is LQKENI. This CDR3 contains 14 residues. Deletions cut 6 bases from V and 2 bases from J, with 13 bases between. Here the CDR3 reads CASSERTVNYGYTF. Here the CDR3 DNA reads TGTGCCAGCTCGGAAAGGACAGTCAACTATGGCTACACCTTC.

This chain links TRBV29-1 with TRBJ2-4; D is undetermined. V was shortened by 5 bases and J by 9 bases, with 17 bases between the two germline ends. The CDR3 has 13 amino acids. CDR1 and CDR2 from the germline V gene are SQVTM and ANQGSEA. The CDR3 protein is CSVSGLSGGIQYF. CDR3 nucleotides: TGCAGCGTTTCTGGTCTTTCCGGCGGCATTCAGTACTTC. Filled out from reference TRBV29-1 and TRBJ2-4, the complete variable domain reads SAVISQKPSRDICQRGTSLTIQCQVDSQVTMMFWYRQQPGQSLTLIATANQGSEATYESGFVIDKFPISRPNLTFSTLTVSNMSPEDSSIYLCSVSGLSGGIQYFGAGTRLSVL.

The table lists this clonotype with many counts. J is TRBJ2-5 and V is TRBV6-5; either TRBD1 or TRBD2 may fit D (5 bases each). Between the trimmed V and J ends, which lost 6 bases and 2 bases, there was a span of 16 bases. Per germline, CDR1 MNHEY and CDR2 SVGAGI. The CDR3 has 15 residues. The CDR3 spells CASSYRGGAQETQYF. CDR3 bases: TGTGCCAGCAGCTACCGTGGGGGAGCGCAAGAGACCCAGTACTTC.

This clonotype appeared many times. V gene TRBV19 combines with J gene TRBJ2-7, with 12 positions matching TRBD2. V was pared by 5 bases and J by 6 bases, with 14 bases of the junction left unmatched. CDR3 length equals 17 residues. CDR1 is LNHDA and CDR2 is SQIVND in the germline V gene (reference sequence). CDR3 residues: CASSFSRTSGTLREQYF. Here the CDR3 DNA reads TGTGCCAGTAGTTTCTCCCGGACTAGCGGGACCCTTCGCGAGCAGTACTTC.